Following are 16 T cell receptor beta chains from one sample sequenced in a study of T cell responses to AZD1222 COVID-19 vaccine. The data were produced by immunoSEQ multiplex PCR, yet TCRdb's version contains in-frame clones alone and is incomplete. The sample holds about 42,000 clones; roughly 84% are singletons and the top ten take roughly 18%. The sequencing here drew on peripheral blood, taken 28 days after the second AZD1222 dose. These receptors all come from an adult who received the AZD1222 COVID-19 vaccine.

V usage is TRBV6-1 and J usage is TRBJ2-1; no firm D call. The CDR3 has 11 amino acids. Germline V lookup: CDR1 MNHNS, CDR2 SASEGT. V was cut by 3 bases and J by 13 bases, with 10 bases left in between. The CDR3 sequence is CASSEAAPQFF. The CDR3 nucleotides read TGTGCCAGCAGTGAGGCAGCACCACAGTTCTTC.

The V gene is TRBV30, the J gene TRBJ1-6; TRBD1 agrees at 12 bases. Germline lookup yields CDR1 GTSNPN and CDR2 SVGIG (reference sequence). The V and J ends lost 0 bases and 9 bases, in that order; junction bases with no gene match: 0. The CDR3 has 14 amino acids. CDR3 amino acids: CAWSVGQGASPLHF. The CDR3 bases are TGTGCCTGGAGTGTGGGACAGGGGGCTTCACCCCTCCACTTT.

The chain joins TRBV7-9 to TRBJ1-1; D might be TRBD1 (5 bases). Germline-derived CDR1 and CDR2 are SEHNR and FQNEAQ (reference sequence). V was clipped by 5 bases and J by 0 bases, with 13 bases between them. This CDR3 is built from 15 residues. The DNA for the CDR3 is TGTGCCAGCAGCACCAGAGACAGTTTGAACACTGAAGCTTTCTTT. This encodes CASSTRDSLNTEAFF.

This clone was counted only a few times. This chain joins TRBV11-1 and TRBJ1-2; possibly TRBD1 for D (6 bases). Germline CDR1 and CDR2: SGHAT and FQDESV (reference sequence). The V end lost 5 bases, the J end lost 6 bases, and 19 bases lay between the germline ends. The CDR3 consists of 15 residues. In DNA, the CDR3 is TGTGCCAGCAGCCTCGCTAGGGGGATTATTGATGGCTACACCTTC. This encodes CASSLARGIIDGYTF.

This clone has just one count. J is TRBJ1-2 and V is TRBV6-5; the match to TRBD1 covers 7 bases. CDR1 and CDR2 (germline): MNHEY, SVGAGI. This CDR3 has 15 amino acids. V shed 4 bases and J 8 bases; nucleotides not matched to a gene: 13. The CDR3 DNA reads as TGTGCCAGCAGTTCGCCCCAGGACTTCAGGGGGGGCTACACCTTC. It is translated as CASSSPQDFRGGYTF.

This clone was seen a single time. This chain joins TRBV2 and TRBJ2-2; tentatively, D is TRBD1 (6 bases). Trimming pared 7 bases from V and 7 bases from J, leaving 16 bases between. The CDR3 length is 14 residues. Germline lookup yields CDR1 SNHLY and CDR2 FYNNEI. CDR3 coding DNA: TGTGCCAGCACCGGACAGAACTTTCTCGGGGAGCTGTTTTTT. This sequence encodes CASTGQNFLGELFF.

By sample share, this clone is medium-sized. The DNA for the CDR3 is TGTGCCAGCAGCCAAGAGGCCCTCTTGGGGACCCAGTACTTC. Translating it yields CASSQEALLGTQYF. The chain links TRBV4-2 to TRBJ2-5, with D unresolved. Germline lookup yields CDR1 LGHNA and CDR2 YNFKEQ. V was cut by 0 bases and J by 7 bases, with 12 bases left in between. The CDR3 has 14 residues.

The rearrangement links TRBV20-1 to TRBJ1-1; 8 bases agree with TRBD1. With 3 bases clipped from V and 7 bases from J, the junction kept 10 bases outside the gene matches. The length of the CDR3 is 14 residues. Germline CDR1 reads DFQATT; CDR2 reads SNEGSKA (reference sequence). The CDR3 spells CSASGFNRGNEAFF. DNA of the CDR3: TGCAGTGCTAGTGGCTTCAACAGGGGGAATGAAGCTTTCTTT.

DNA for the CDR3: TGCAGTGCTAGTGGACAGGGGGACTATGGCTACACCTTC. Its protein is CSASGQGDYGYTF. The genes are TRBV20-1 and TRBJ1-2, with 10 bases matching TRBD1. The trim removed 3 bases at V and 3 bases at J, leaving 1 base unmatched. The CDR3 has 13 amino acids. Germline V CDR1 and CDR2: DFQATT, SNEGSKA (reference sequence).

The gene calls are TRBV9 and TRBJ1-1; D remains unclear. V was clipped by 5 bases and J by 0 bases, with 8 bases between them. Germline loops: CDR1 SGDLS, CDR2 YYNGEE. This CDR3 contains 13 residues. CDR3 residues: CASSETLNTEAFF. Here the CDR3 DNA reads TGTGCCAGCAGTGAGACTTTGAACACTGAAGCTTTCTTT.

This clone was seen a few times. This chain connects TRBV18 to TRBJ1-1; D is uncertain. This CDR3 is built from 15 residues. V dropped 2 bases and J dropped 0 bases, with 10 bases sitting between them. CDR1 is KGHSH and CDR2 is LQKENI in the germline V gene. CDR3 DNA: TGTGCCAGCTCACCAGGGATGATAATGAACACTGAAGCTTTCTTT. Translation: CASSPGMIMNTEAFF.

V is TRBV5-1 and J is TRBJ2-7, with TRBD2 matching over 8 bases. V was pared by 4 bases and J by 9 bases, with 18 bases of the junction left unmatched. The CDR3 length is 16 residues. In germline, CDR1 is SGHRS, CDR2 YFSETQ. The CDR3 loop reads CASSPGGAAVLEGQYF. CDR3 DNA sequence: TGCGCCAGCAGCCCGGGAGGGGCAGCGGTCCTGGAGGGGCAGTACTTC.

V is TRBV19 and J is TRBJ2-2; no definite D call. CDR3 length equals 14 residues. Germline CDR1 reads LNHDA; CDR2 reads SQIVND (reference sequence). The V and J ends lost 7 bases and 0 bases respectively, with 9 bases between them. CDR3 bases: TGTGCCAGTAAAATGGTGGCGAACACCGGGGAGCTGTTTTTT. Its protein product is CASKMVANTGELFF.

This clone is a singleton in its sample. The rearrangement uses TRBV27 and TRBJ1-2; D gene uncertain. The V end was cut by 7 bases, the J end by 0 bases, with 15 bases between. The length of the CDR3 is 15 residues. CDR1 is MNHEY and CDR2 is SMNVEV in the germline V gene (reference sequence). The CDR3 region is CASMGEGFANYGYTF. The DNA for the CDR3 is TGTGCCAGCATGGGTGAAGGGTTCGCTAACTATGGCTACACCTTC.

The CDR3 sequence: CASSPGHGNTIYF. The DNA of the CDR3 is TGTGCCAGCAGCCCCGGACATGGGAACACCATATATTTT. The V gene is TRBV7-6, the J gene TRBJ1-3, with D tentatively TRBD1 (5 bases). CDR3 length: 13 residues. Between the trimmed V and J ends, which lost 5 bases and 7 bases, there was a span of 12 bases. Germline CDR1 reads SGHVS; CDR2 reads FNYEAQ. Based on the CDR3 plus reference TRBV7-6 and TRBJ1-3, the full variable domain is GAGVSQSPRYKVTKRGQDVALRCDPISGHVSLYWYRQALGQGPEFLTYFNYEAQQDKSGLPNDRFSAERPEGSISTLTIQRTEQRDSAMYRCASSPGHGNTIYFGEGSWLTVV.

The V gene is TRBV30, the J gene TRBJ2-7; TRBD1 aligns across 7 bases. This CDR3 contains 14 residues. CDR1 is GTSNPN and CDR2 is SVGIG in the germline V gene (reference sequence). After removal of 3 bases from V and 2 bases from J, the junction contained 7 bases not matched to a gene. CDR3 nucleotide sequence: TGTGCCTGGAGACTACAGGGGACAACCTACGAGCAGTACTTC. Protein product: CAWRLQGTTYEQYF.